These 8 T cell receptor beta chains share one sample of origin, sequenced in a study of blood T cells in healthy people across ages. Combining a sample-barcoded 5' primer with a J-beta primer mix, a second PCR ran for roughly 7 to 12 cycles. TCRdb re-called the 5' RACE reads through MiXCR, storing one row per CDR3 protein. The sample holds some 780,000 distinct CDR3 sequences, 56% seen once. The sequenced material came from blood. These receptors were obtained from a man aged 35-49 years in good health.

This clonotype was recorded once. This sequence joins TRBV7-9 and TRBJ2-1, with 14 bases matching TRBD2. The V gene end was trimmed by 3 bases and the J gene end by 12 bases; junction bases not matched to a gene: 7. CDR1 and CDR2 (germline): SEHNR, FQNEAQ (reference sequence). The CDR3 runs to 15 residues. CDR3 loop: CASSFGLAGGGGQFF. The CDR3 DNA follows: TGTGCCAGCAGCTTCGGACTAGCGGGAGGTGGTGGGCAGTTCTTC.

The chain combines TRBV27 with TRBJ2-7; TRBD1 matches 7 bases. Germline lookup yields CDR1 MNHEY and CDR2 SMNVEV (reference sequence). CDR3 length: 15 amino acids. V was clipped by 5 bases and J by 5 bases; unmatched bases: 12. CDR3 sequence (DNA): TGTGCCAGCAGTCCTACCTCAGACAGGGCCAACGAGCAGTACTTC. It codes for CASSPTSDRANEQYF.

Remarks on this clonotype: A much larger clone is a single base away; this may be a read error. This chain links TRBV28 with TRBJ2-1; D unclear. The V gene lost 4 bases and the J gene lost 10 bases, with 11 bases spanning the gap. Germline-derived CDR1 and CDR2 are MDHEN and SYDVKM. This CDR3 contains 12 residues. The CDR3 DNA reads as TGTGCCAGCAGTTGGGCCTCCTACGAGCAGTTCTTC. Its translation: CASSWASYEQFF. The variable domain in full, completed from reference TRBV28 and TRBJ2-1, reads DVKVTQSSRYLVKRTGEKVFLECVQDMDHENMFWYRQDPGLGLRLIYFSYDVKMKEKGDIPEGYSVSREKKERFSLILESASTNQTSMYLCASSWASYEQFFGPGTRLTVL.

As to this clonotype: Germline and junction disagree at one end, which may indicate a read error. CDR3 coding DNA: TGTACCAGCAGCCCCGGGACTAGCGACCAAGAGACCCAGTACTTC. Its protein is CTSSPGTSDQETQYF. The rearrangement uses TRBV5-6 and TRBJ2-5; 10 bases fit TRBD2. The CDR3 is made up of 15 amino acids. Germline V gene data show CDR1 as SGHDT and CDR2 as YYEEEE.

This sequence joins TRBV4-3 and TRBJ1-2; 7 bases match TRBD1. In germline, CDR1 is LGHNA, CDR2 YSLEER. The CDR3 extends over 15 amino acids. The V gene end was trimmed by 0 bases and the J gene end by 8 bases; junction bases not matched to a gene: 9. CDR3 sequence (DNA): TGCGCCAGCAGCCAAGACAGGGGGAGCGGAATGGGCTACACCTTC. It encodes CASSQDRGSGMGYTF.

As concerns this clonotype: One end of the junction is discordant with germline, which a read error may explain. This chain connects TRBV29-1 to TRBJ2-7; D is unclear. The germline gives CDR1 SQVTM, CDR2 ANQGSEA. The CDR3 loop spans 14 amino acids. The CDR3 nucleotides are TGCAGCGTGGAAGGAACGGGTACCCCCTACGAGCAGTACTTC. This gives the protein CSVEGTGTPYEQYF.

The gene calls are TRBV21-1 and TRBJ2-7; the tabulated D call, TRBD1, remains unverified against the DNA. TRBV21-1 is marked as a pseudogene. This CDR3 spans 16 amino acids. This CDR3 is CASSKGVRGAMYEQYF. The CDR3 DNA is TGTGCCAGCAGCAAAGGGGTGAGGGGGGCTATGTACGAGCAGTACTTC.

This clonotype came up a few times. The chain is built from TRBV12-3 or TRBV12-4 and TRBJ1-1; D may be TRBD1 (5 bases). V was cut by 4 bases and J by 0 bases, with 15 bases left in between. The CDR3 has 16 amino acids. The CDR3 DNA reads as TGTGCCAGCAGTTCCCCGACAGCGGGCATGAACACTGAAGCTTTCTTT. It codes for CASSSPTAGMNTEAFF.